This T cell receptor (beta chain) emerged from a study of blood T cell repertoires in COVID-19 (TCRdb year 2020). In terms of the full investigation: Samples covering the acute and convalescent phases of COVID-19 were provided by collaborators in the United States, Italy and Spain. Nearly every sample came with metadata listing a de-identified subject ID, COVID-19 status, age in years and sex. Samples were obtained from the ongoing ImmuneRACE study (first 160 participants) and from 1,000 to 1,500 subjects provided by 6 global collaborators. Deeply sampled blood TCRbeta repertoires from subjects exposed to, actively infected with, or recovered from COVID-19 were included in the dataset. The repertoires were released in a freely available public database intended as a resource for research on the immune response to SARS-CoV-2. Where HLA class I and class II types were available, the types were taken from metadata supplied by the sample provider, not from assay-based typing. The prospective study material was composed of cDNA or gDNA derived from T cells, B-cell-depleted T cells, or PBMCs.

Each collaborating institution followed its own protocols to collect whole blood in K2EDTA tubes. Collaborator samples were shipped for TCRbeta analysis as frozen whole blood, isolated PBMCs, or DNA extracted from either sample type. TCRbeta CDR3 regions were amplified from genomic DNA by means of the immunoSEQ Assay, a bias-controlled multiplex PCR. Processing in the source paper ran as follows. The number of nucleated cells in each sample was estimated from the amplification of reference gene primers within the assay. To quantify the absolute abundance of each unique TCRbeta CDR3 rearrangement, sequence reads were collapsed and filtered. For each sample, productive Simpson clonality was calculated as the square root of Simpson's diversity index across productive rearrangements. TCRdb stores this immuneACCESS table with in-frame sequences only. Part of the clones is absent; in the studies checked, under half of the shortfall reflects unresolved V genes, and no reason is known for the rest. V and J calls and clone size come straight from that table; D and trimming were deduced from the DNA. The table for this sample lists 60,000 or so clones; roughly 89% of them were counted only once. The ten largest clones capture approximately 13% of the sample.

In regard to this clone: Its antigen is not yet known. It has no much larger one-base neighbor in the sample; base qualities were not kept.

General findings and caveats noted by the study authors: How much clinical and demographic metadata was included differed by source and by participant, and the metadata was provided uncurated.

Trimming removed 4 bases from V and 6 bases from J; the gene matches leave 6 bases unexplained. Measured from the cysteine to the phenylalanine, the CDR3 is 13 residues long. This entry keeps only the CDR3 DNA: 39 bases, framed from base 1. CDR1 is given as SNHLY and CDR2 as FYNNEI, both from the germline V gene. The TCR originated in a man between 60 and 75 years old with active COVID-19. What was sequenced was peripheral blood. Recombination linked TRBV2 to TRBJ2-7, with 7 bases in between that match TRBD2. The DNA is TGTGCCAGCAGTGGCGGGAGCAAGTCCGAGCAGTACTTC. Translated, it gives CASSGGSKSEQYF.